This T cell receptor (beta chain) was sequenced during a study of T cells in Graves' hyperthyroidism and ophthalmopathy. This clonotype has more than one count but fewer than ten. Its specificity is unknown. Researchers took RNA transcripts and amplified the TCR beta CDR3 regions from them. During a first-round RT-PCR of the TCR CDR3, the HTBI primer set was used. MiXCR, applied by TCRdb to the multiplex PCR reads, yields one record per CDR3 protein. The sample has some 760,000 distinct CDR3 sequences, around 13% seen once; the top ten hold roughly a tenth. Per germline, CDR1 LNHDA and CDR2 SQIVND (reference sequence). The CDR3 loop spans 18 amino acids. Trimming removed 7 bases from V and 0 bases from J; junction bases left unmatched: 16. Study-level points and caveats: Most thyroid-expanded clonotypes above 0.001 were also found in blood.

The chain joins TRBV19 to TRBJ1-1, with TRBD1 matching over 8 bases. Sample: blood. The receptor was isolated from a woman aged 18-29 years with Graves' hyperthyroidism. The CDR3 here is CASTRAGDRRLMNTEAFF. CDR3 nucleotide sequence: TGTGCCAGTACCCGAGCAGGGGACAGGAGACTCATGAACACTGAAGCTTTCTTT. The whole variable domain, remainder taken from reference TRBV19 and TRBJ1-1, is DGGITQSPKYLFRKEGQNVTLSCEQNLNHDAMYWYRQDPGQGLRLIYYSQIVNDFQKGDIAEGYSVSREKKESFPLTVTSAQKNPTAFYLCASTRAGDRRLMNTEAFFGQGTRLTVV.